The present entry profiles one T cell receptor beta chain with its context. Trimming cost V 0 bases and J 6 bases, with 15 bases left between them. This CDR3 is 16 amino acids long. Germline V gene lookup returns CDR1 SGHKS and CDR2 YYEKEE (reference sequence). Then a second PCR, running about 6 to 11 cycles, was carried out with a sample-barcoded 5' primer and a J-beta primer mix. Each cDNA molecule was tagged by a template-switch adaptor with 12 random nucleotides. TCRdb re-derived calls from the 5' RACE reads in MiXCR, one entry per CDR3 protein. Of 750,000 or so distinct CDR3 sequences detected, around 25% appear once; the ten largest clones hold more than 7.5%. The sample is drawn from a study of blood T cells in healthy people across ages. This same sample was also part of a study on T cells of mothers and their children. That paper adds: Unrelated pairs and related pairs have their TCR recombination output shaped similarly by thymic selection.

This receptor was identified in a boy aged 10-17 years in good health. The sequencing sample was made of blood. The chain couples TRBV5-5 to TRBJ1-4; a possible D gene is TRBD1 (5 bases). The CDR3 sequence: CASSLDLGGLDEKLFF. In DNA, the CDR3 is TGTGCCAGCAGCTTGGATCTCGGGGGATTGGATGAAAAACTGTTTTTT. The full variable domain, with the rest looked up from reference TRBV5-5 and TRBJ1-4, is DAGVTQSPTHLIKTRGQQVTLRCSPISGHKSVSWYQQVLGQGPQFIFQYYEKEERGRGNFPDRFSARQFPNYSSELNVNALLLGDSALYLCASSLDLGGLDEKLFFGSGTQLSVL.